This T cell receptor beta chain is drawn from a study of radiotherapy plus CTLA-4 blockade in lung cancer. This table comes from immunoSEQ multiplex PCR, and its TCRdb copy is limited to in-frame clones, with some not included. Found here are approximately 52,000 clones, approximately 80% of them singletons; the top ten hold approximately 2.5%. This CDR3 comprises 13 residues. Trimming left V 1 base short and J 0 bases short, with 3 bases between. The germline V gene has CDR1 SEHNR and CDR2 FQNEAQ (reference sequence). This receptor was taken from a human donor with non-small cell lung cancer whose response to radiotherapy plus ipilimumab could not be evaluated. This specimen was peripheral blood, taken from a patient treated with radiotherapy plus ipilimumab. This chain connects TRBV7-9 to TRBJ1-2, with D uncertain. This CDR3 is CASSLGPNYGYTF. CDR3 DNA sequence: TGTGCCAGCAGCTTAGGGCCTAACTATGGCTACACCTTC.